The clone carrying this T cell receptor beta chain has more than one count but fewer than ten. The data are from a study of early T cells in non-severe SARS-CoV-2 infection. V gave up 2 bases and J gave up 7 bases; unmatched junction bases: 1. Germline CDR1 reads MNHEY; CDR2 reads SVGAGI. The CDR3 contains 13 residues. Via MiXCR, TCRdb re-called the 5' RACE reads, giving one row per CDR3 protein. The sample consists of 70,000 to 75,000 distinct CDR3 sequences, 12% of them appearing once. Sample: whole blood. The chain joins TRBV6-5 to TRBJ2-2; 7 bases map to TRBD2. This receptor was taken from an adult who was a healthcare worker with PCR-confirmed SARS-CoV-2 infection or an uninfected control (not recorded which). CDR3 sequence (DNA): TGTGCCAGCAGTTACAGGGAGGGCGGGGAGCTGTTTTTT. This translates into CASSYREGGELFF.